This TCR beta chain was recovered during a study of cytomegalovirus exposure and HLA in healthy donors. PCR used 60 Vbeta primers and 13 Jbeta primers. Using immunoSEQ multiplex PCR, the repertoire was profiled, and TCRdb retains in-frame clones only, with some absent. The data show around 92,000 clones, around 86% seen once. CDR3 size: 16 residues. The germline V gene encodes CDR1 MNHNS and CDR2 SASEGT. V lost 2 bases to trimming and J lost 2 bases; unmatched junction nucleotides: 5. General study points: In a later analysis, donors in an Asian-associated ancestry cluster reportedly had fewer N-insertions in productive TCRs than the cohort mean.

As regards this clone: The antigen is unknown.

The chain has TRBV6-1 and TRBJ1-4; 7 nucleotides agree with TRBD1. The clonotype originates from a female donor in good health and CMV-seropositive. The sample comprised PBMCs. Here the CDR3 reads CASSEIQGSTNEKLFF. The CDR3 nucleotides are TGTGCCAGCAGTGAAATACAGGGGTCGACTAATGAAAAACTGTTTTTT.